These T cell receptor beta chains were read from a single sample in a study of cytomegalovirus exposure and HLA in healthy donors. Some clones are missing from TCRdb's copy, which holds only in-frame ones; the method was immunoSEQ multiplex PCR. The sample's table shows roughly 120,000 clones. Source material: PBMCs. All receptors come from a man in his forties or fifties in good health and CMV-seronegative. Each CDR3 is given without its conserved first and last residue.

CDR3 length	V gene	CDR3 protein
11	TRBV6-1	ASSESGSRTIY
18	TRBV5-1	ASSAGTGLFSGLGVLIQY
13	TRBV10-3	AIREGQGANQPQH
16	TRBV5-1	ASSRSRTSGEITDTQY
11	TRBV7-8	ASGDRDDNIQY
14	TRBV4-1	ASSQLAGGSTDTQY
13	TRBV15	ATSRDPWGNTEAF
12	TRBV2	ASSETEHNQPQH
11	TRBV10-3	AIRSGYQETQY
12	TRBV19	ASIPAGAAHEQF
11	TRBV28	ASRGTGRLYQY
12	TRBV5-1	ASSLEPSGGHQY
11	TRBV27	ASSRGTKETQY
12	TRBV18	ASSPGTSTDTQY
13	TRBV11-2	ASSWGLAGRNEQF
13	TRBV6-5	ASSLTGGLNTEAF
9	TRBV25-1	ASSGSREQY
12	TRBV21-1	ASSPSQVTGELF
15	TRBV29-1	SVEGERQHYSNQPQH
14	TRBV19	ASSRRGREAHNEQF
13	TRBV18	ASSLVHSGNTEAF
14	TRBV7-8	ASSHRDRGPNTEAF
16	TRBV7-8	ASSQGTSGRPGSYEQY